The T cell receptor beta chain under discussion was sequenced for a study of monozygotic twins with inflammatory bowel disease. The CDR3 runs 14 residues. Germline lookup yields CDR1 SEHNR and CDR2 FQNEAQ (reference sequence). TCRdb re-called the 5' RACE reads; every CDR3 protein appears as one record, without DNA. The specimen's table records some 99,000 distinct CDR3 sequences. The sequence was obtained from a human donor with ulcerative colitis or Crohn's disease, or a healthy co-twin of an affected twin (not recorded which). The sequenced sample consisted of blood. The gene calls are TRBV7-9 and TRBJ1-5. This chain's CDR3 is CASSGGTLDQPQHF.